The present T cell receptor beta chain was sequenced within a study of neoadjuvant anti-PD-1 for oral cavity cancer. The study's findings and limits: Post-nivolumab, blood T cell clonality was significantly elevated in non-responders.

PBMC libraries mostly used around 500 ng of input genomic DNA, with six replicates per sample. TCRdb's table, derived via immunoSEQ multiplex PCR, lists solely in-frame clones and lacks some. The data contain approximately 7,100 clones, roughly 70% of them seen just once; the ten biggest clones take up around 3.2%. Regarding this clone: Its antigen is currently unknown.

The sequence came from a person aged 35-79 years with oral cavity squamous cell carcinoma. Specimen: PBMCs, collected before nivolumab (anti-PD-1) treatment.

The chain's CDR3 is CASSPRAGASSGYGYTF. CDR3 nucleotides: TGTGCCAGTAGCCCGCGGGCAGGGGCGAGTAGCGGCTATGGCTACACCTTC. This chain uses TRBV19 with TRBJ1-2; perhaps TRBD1 as D (6 bases). V lost 6 bases, J lost 4 bases, and 24 bases lay in between. CDR1 and CDR2 (germline): LNHDA, SQIVND (reference sequence). This CDR3 has 17 amino acids. The full variable domain, its missing parts supplied by reference TRBV19 and TRBJ1-2, is DGGITQSPKYLFRKEGQNVTLSCEQNLNHDAMYWYRQDPGQGLRLIYYSQIVNDFQKGDIAEGYSVSREKKESFPLTVTSAQKNPTAFYLCASSPRAGASSGYGYTFGSGTRLTVV.